A selection of T cell receptor beta chains follows, all from one sample in a study of glioma-infiltrating T cells after dendritic cell vaccination. This table comes from immunoSEQ multiplex PCR, and its TCRdb copy is limited to in-frame clones, with some not included. The sample shows fewer than 30,000 clones, about 90% of them seen only once. Sequenced here: blood, sampled after dendritic cell vaccination. The source of these receptors is a human donor with glioblastoma. Both conserved end residues are trimmed from each CDR3.

v_gene	j_gene	CDR3aa
TRBV5-4	TRBJ1-2	ASSLRGGYGYT
TRBV2	TRBJ2-4	ASSERLAGLAKNIQY
TRBV19	TRBJ1-2	ASMKTGRANYGYT
TRBV27	TRBJ2-3	ASSLGTGLSSQDTQY
TRBV6-1	TRBJ1-2	ASSVDRPLTTFNYGYT
TRBV6-6	TRBJ2-7	ASSPEYYEQY
TRBV6-1	TRBJ2-1	ASSEDRGSYNEQF
TRBV18	TRBJ2-7	ASSTGRRDEQY
TRBV5-6	TRBJ1-5	ASSFRGTQQPQH
TRBV7-9	TRBJ2-2	ASSLKGAGTGELF
TRBV6-6	TRBJ2-7	ASGQGYSYEQY
TRBV11-2	TRBJ2-2	ASSLSQGRVGELF
TRBV29-1	TRBJ2-1	SVGRGYVYNEQF
TRBV6-6	TRBJ2-7	ASSWDSGTSGPY
TRBV5-4	TRBJ1-4	ASSPAGSNEKLF
TRBV6-1	TRBJ1-5	ASRHIQGPDQPQH
TRBV11-2	TRBJ2-7	ASSLSVARDSPPYEQY
TRBV7-9	-	ASSLAGTPSYEQY
TRBV6-1	TRBJ2-1	ASSKTSGGGYEQF
TRBV7-2	TRBJ2-3	ASSLEGAVRGDTQY
TRBV7-9	TRBJ2-2	ASSLFGTGELF
TRBV10-2	TRBJ2-2	ASRGGQGLTGELF
TRBV27	TRBJ2-7	ASSPSQGTGSYEQY
TRBV6-1	TRBJ1-4	ASSEDGGLGWEKLF
TRBV19	TRBJ1-6	ASSWGRGHSPLH
TRBV7-9	TRBJ1-2	ASSFDRGGSYGYT
TRBV11-2	TRBJ2-3	ASSSYRTSGGADTQY
TRBV6-5	TRBJ1-2	ASSYSGSYGYT
TRBV23-1	TRBJ1-5	ASSPPGQGNSQPQH
TRBV9	TRBJ1-3	ASSRGADRGNTIY
TRBV18	TRBJ2-7	ASSTGSTGDLYEQY
TRBV6-1	TRBJ1-5	ASNRSGGRNQPQH
TRBV30	TRBJ2-7	ALGTGSYEQY
TRBV5-1	TRBJ1-1	ASSQQVNTEAF
TRBV2	TRBJ2-6	ASSVLYSGANVLT
TRBV29-1	TRBJ1-2	SVVGQGGSYGYT
TRBV7-2	TRBJ1-5	ASSLAGPGEPQH
TRBV5-8	TRBJ1-2	ASSLGQKYGYT
TRBV2	TRBJ1-2	ASSRGPYGYT
TRBV5-4	TRBJ2-3	ASSLRRGGSDTQY
TRBV7-2	TRBJ1-2	ASSLGDRAGYT
TRBV7-9	TRBJ2-1	ASGPYNEQF
TRBV6-5	TRBJ2-2	ASRAGLLGELF
TRBV7-9	TRBJ1-4	ASSLAGGDGEKLF
TRBV5-4	TRBJ2-3	ASSLGNGGRTDTQY
TRBV6-5	TRBJ2-7	ASRRGQGLVY
TRBV7-2	TRBJ2-7	ASSRGTANYEQY
TRBV11-2	TRBJ1-2	ASSLDQGAFNYGYT
TRBV2	TRBJ2-5	ASTLGLAGARETQY
TRBV6-1	TRBJ1-6	ASSEIIGSVYNSPLH
TRBV27	TRBJ2-1	ASSFTGNGLNEQF
TRBV2	TRBJ1-2	ASSIGQGWGYT
TRBV23-1	TRBJ1-2	ASVTRDTNYGYT
TRBV11-2	TRBJ1-1	ASSLEGARSTEAF